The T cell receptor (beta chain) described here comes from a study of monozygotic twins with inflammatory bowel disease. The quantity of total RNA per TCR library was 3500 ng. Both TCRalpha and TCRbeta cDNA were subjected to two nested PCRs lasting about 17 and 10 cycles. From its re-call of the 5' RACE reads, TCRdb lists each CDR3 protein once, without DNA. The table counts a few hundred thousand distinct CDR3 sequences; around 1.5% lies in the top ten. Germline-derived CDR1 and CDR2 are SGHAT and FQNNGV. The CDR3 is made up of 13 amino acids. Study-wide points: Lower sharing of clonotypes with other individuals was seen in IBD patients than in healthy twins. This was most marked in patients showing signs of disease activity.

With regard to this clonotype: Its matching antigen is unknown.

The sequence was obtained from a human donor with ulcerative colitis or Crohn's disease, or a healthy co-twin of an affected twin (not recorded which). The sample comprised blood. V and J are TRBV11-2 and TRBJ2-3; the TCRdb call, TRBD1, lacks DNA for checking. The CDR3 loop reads CASSLIWGGAQYF.